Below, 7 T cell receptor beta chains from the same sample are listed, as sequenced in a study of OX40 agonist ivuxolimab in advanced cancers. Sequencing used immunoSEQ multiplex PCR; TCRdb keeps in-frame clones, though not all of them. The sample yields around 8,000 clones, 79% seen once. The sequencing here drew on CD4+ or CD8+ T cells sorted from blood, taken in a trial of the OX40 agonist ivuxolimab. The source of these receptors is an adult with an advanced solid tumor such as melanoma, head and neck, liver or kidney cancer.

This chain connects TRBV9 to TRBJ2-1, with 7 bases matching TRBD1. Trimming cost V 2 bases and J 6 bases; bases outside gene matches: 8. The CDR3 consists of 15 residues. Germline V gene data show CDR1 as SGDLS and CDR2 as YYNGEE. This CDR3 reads CASSVSGTVGNEQFF. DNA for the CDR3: TGTGCCAGCAGCGTTTCCGGGACAGTTGGCAATGAGCAGTTCTTC.

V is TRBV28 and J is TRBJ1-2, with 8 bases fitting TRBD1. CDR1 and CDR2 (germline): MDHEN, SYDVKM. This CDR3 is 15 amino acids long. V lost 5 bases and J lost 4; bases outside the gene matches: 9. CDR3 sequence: CASSKQGGKVYGYTF. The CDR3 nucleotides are TGTGCCAGCAGTAAACAGGGGGGCAAGGTCTATGGCTACACCTTC.

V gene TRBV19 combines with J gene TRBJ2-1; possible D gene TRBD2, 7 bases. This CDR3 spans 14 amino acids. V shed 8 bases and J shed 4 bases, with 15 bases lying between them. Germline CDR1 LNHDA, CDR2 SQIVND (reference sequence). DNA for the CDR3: TGTGCCAGTGCATCAGGGGAGGGTTACAATGAGCAGTTCTTC. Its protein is CASASGEGYNEQFF.

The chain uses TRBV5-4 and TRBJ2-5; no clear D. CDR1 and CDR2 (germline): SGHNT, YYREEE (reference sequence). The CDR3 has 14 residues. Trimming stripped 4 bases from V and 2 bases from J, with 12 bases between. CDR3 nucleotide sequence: TGTGCCAGCAGCCAGCTTGGCGGACAAGAGACCCAGTACTTC. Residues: CASSQLGGQETQYF.

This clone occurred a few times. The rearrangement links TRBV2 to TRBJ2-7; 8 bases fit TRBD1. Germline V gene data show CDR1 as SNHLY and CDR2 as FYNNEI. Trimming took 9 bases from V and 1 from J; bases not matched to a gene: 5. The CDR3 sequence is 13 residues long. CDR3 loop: CARPDRESYEQYF. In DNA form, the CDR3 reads TGTGCCAGGCCGGACAGGGAGTCCTACGAGCAGTACTTC.

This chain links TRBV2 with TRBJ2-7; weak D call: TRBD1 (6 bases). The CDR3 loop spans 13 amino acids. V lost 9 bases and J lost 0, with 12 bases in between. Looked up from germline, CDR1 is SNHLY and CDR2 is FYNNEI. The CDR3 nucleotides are TGTGCCAGTGTAAAGGGGGACTCCTACGAGCAGTACTTC. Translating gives CASVKGDSYEQYF.

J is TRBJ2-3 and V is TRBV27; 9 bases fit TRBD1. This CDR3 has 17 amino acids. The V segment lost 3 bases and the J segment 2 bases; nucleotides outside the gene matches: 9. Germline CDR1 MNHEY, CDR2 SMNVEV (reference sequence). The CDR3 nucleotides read TGTGCCAGCAGTTTGTTACCGGGACAGGGTCCCACAGATACGCAGTATTTT. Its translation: CASSLLPGQGPTDTQYF.